A single sample gave rise to the 14 T cell receptor beta chains below, sequenced in a study of identical twins. TCRdb re-called the 5' RACE reads through MiXCR, storing one row per CDR3 protein. Of hundreds of thousands of distinct CDR3 sequences listed, 8.5% to 9.5% were seen once; the top ten hold 0.8% to 1%. Separately, the same data were catalogued under a study of yellow fever vaccine responses in identical twins.

What was sequenced was PBMCs. The receptor source for this set is a woman aged 18-35 years in good health.

This clonotype showed up many times. As DNA, the CDR3 is TGTGCCAGCAGTTTAGGGGGACTAAGCTCCTACAATGAGCAGTTCTTC. This translates into CASSLGGLSSYNEQFF. V is TRBV28 and J is TRBJ2-1; 7 bases map to TRBD2. CDR3 length: 16 amino acids. V gave up 2 bases and J gave up 0 bases; unmatched junction bases: 4. From germline, CDR1 is MDHEN and CDR2 SYDVKM.

CDR3 amino acids: CASSGPTGTKIYEQYF. As DNA, the CDR3 is TGTGCCAGCAGTGGTCCGACAGGGACAAAGATCTACGAGCAGTACTTC. The J gene is TRBJ2-7, the V gene TRBV6-1; the match to TRBD1 covers 7 bases. The CDR3 loop spans 16 amino acids. Germline-derived CDR1 and CDR2 are MNHNS and SASEGT. V lost 4 bases to trimming and J lost 3 bases; unmatched junction nucleotides: 12.

This clonotype showed up many times. This chain uses TRBV18 with TRBJ2-1; D is undetermined. V gave up 2 bases and J gave up 5 bases, with 10 bases separating them. The CDR3 spans 14 residues. Germline V gives CDR1 KGHSH, CDR2 LQKENI. The CDR3 here is CASSPVDGNNEQFF. The DNA of the CDR3 is TGTGCCAGCTCACCAGTTGACGGAAACAATGAGCAGTTCTTC.

This chain connects TRBV30 to TRBJ2-1; no clear D gene. Germline CDR1 reads GTSNPN; CDR2 reads SVGIG (reference sequence). The CDR3 totals 13 residues. V gave up 1 base and J gave up 5 bases, with 9 bases separating them. The CDR3 bases are TGTGCCTGGAGTGGTCCTTCTCACAATGAGCAGTTCTTC. It is translated as CAWSGPSHNEQFF.

This clonotype has just a few counts. The V call is TRBV3-1, the J call TRBJ2-7; 8 bases align to TRBD2. This CDR3 comprises 17 residues. Germline trimming cut 0 bases from V and 3 bases from J; bases unmatched to any gene: 10. Germline lookup yields CDR1 LGHDT and CDR2 YNNKEL (reference sequence). CDR3 amino acids: CASSQDNLGAGVYEQYF. Written as DNA, the CDR3 is TGTGCCAGCAGCCAAGATAACCTCGGAGCGGGAGTCTACGAGCAGTACTTC.

Many counts were recorded for this clonotype. The chain is built from TRBV5-1 and TRBJ2-3, with 7 nucleotides matching TRBD2. Losses at the gene ends were 6 bases for V and 7 bases for J; bases not matched to a gene: 8. The CDR3 has 13 amino acids. Germline V gene data show CDR1 as SGHRS and CDR2 as YFSETQ. The CDR3 reads CASNIAGSNTQYF. CDR3 bases: TGCGCCAGCAACATAGCGGGTTCGAATACGCAGTATTTT.

This clonotype was picked up many times. V and J are TRBV15 and TRBJ1-5; D possibly corresponds to TRBD1 (6 bases). The CDR3 spans 17 residues. Germline CDR1 is LNHNV and CDR2 is YYDKDF (reference sequence). With 3 bases removed from V and 1 base from J, the gap between germline ends came to 16 bases. The DNA of the CDR3 is TGTGCCACCAGCAGCTTCCCCCCGGACAGAAGCAATCAGCCCCAGCATTTT. Its translation is CATSSFPPDRSNQPQHF.

The chain is built from TRBV12-3 or TRBV12-4 and TRBJ2-3, with TRBD2 matching 10 bases. This CDR3 is 16 amino acids long. The V segment lost 3 bases and the J segment 6 bases; nucleotides outside the gene matches: 9. In nucleotides, the CDR3 is TGTGCCAGCAGTTTGCAGTCTAGCGGGAGTGGGGATACGCAGTATTTT. Its protein product is CASSLQSSGSGDTQYF.

This clonotype was counted only a few times. The gene calls are TRBV11-1 and TRBJ2-6; the match to TRBD1 covers 10 bases. Germline lookup yields CDR1 SGHAT and CDR2 FQDESV (reference sequence). The CDR3 is made up of 18 amino acids. V shed 5 bases, J shed 0 bases, and the junction held 7 bases outside the gene matches. The CDR3 nucleotides read TGTGCCAGCAGCCGCCCGGGACAGGGGCACTCTGGGGCCAACGTCCTGACTTTC. Translation gives CASSRPGQGHSGANVLTF.

Many counts were recorded for this clonotype. The rearrangement links TRBV5-1 to TRBJ2-7, with D perhaps TRBD2 (6 bases). Germline CDR1 reads SGHRS; CDR2 reads YFSETQ. CDR3 length equals 15 residues. V was cut by 4 bases and J by 3 bases, with 17 bases left in between. The CDR3 DNA follows: TGCGCCAGCAGCACCGGGACCGGGGGATACTACGAGCAGTACTTC. Amino acids: CASSTGTGGYYEQYF.

The chain employs TRBV4-3 and TRBJ1-2; TRBD1 agrees at 8 bases. With 1 base clipped from V and 1 base from J, the junction kept 8 bases outside the gene matches. Germline-derived CDR1 and CDR2 are LGHNA and YSLEER. The CDR3 length is 17 residues. The CDR3, as DNA: TGCGCCAGCAGCCAAGCCCCCGGGACAGGATTTAACTATGGCTACACCTTC. Translation gives CASSQAPGTGFNYGYTF.

This clonotype was seen a handful of times. This chain uses TRBV3-1 with TRBJ2-2, with D hard to call. Germline CDR1 and CDR2: LGHDT and YNNKEL (reference sequence). CDR3 length equals 18 residues. V was pared by 3 bases and J by 1 base, with 18 bases between. CDR3 loop: CASSQGRALNQNTGELFF. CDR3 coding DNA: TGTGCCAGCAGCCAGGGCCGGGCCCTCAACCAGAACACCGGGGAGCTGTTTTTT.

This clonotype has a count of ten or more. V gene TRBV12-3 or TRBV12-4 combines with J gene TRBJ2-1; 9 nucleotides line up with TRBD1. V gave up 7 bases and J gave up 8 bases; unmatched junction bases: 15. CDR3 length: 16 amino acids. This chain's CDR3 is CASKDAGTGWGDEQFF. CDR3 DNA: TGTGCCAGCAAGGATGCCGGGACAGGGTGGGGGGATGAGCAGTTCTTC.

This clonotype has ten or more counts. The rearrangement joins TRBV19 to TRBJ1-5; tentative D call: TRBD1 (5 bases). Trimming pared 4 bases from V and 4 bases from J, leaving 11 bases between. CDR1 LNHDA and CDR2 SQIVND come from the germline V gene (reference sequence). The CDR3 spans 14 residues. The CDR3 region is CASSTGTDNQPQHF. The CDR3 region has the DNA TGTGCCAGTAGTACCGGGACGGATAATCAGCCCCAGCATTTT.